The 22 T cell receptor beta chains in this list originate from one sample, sequenced in a study of Graves' ophthalmopathy and Graves' hyperthyroidism. Amplification of TCR beta CDR3 regions used RNA transcripts. The first round was an RT-PCR with HTBI primers, and the second round was a multiplex PCR. TCRdb reprocessed the multiplex PCR reads with MiXCR, giving one entry per CDR3 protein. The table records over 650,000 distinct CDR3 sequences, 35% to 50% of them present only once. Material for sequencing was peripheral blood. The receptors shown here come from an adult man with Graves' ophthalmopathy.

The rearrangement links TRBV12-3 or TRBV12-4 to TRBJ2-2; 11 bases fit TRBD2. The CDR3 has 15 amino acids. With V trimmed by 5 bases and J by 4 bases, 3 bases remained unmatched. The CDR3 nucleotides read TGTGCCAGCAGTACTAGCGGGGGACTCACCGGGGAGCTGTTTTTT. As protein: CASSTSGGLTGELFF.

This clonotype came up a few times. The chain couples TRBV30 to TRBJ1-2; 8 positions agree with TRBD1. Germline V CDR1 and CDR2: GTSNPN, SVGIG (reference sequence). V shed 3 bases, J shed 8 bases, and the junction held 5 bases outside the gene matches. The CDR3 sequence is 12 residues long. CDR3 protein: CAWRDRGYGYTF. CDR3 DNA: TGTGCCTGGAGAGACAGGGGTTACGGCTACACCTTC.

The sample holds many counts of this clonotype. The CDR3 loop is CSAFLNYGYTF. The CDR3 nucleotides read TGCAGTGCTTTTCTAAACTATGGCTACACCTTC. The gene calls are TRBV20-1 and TRBJ1-2, with unresolved D. V gave up 5 bases and J gave up 2 bases, with 6 bases separating them. Germline CDR1 and CDR2: DFQATT and SNEGSKA (reference sequence). The CDR3 spans 11 residues.

This clonotype appeared many times. The chain is built from TRBV6-6 and TRBJ2-5, with unresolved D. Germline CDR1 MNHNY, CDR2 SVGAGI (reference sequence). The CDR3 spans 14 residues. V lost 0 bases and J 0 bases, leaving 5 bases between the germline ends. The DNA for the CDR3 is TGTGCCAGCAGTTACTCTGGCAACCAAGAGACCCAGTACTTC. The encoded protein is CASSYSGNQETQYF.

The V call is TRBV5-1, the J call TRBJ2-7; D might be TRBD1 or TRBD2, each matching 5 bases. This CDR3 is 12 amino acids long. Germline V gene sequence: CDR1 SGHRS, CDR2 YFSETQ. V was cut by 4 bases and J by 6 bases, with 11 bases left in between. CDR3 in DNA: TGCGCCAGCAGCATGGGGACGGGCGAGCAGTACTTC. Protein product: CASSMGTGEQYF.

The V gene is TRBV10-3, the J gene TRBJ1-3; a possible D gene is TRBD1 (5 bases). Trimming took 6 bases from V and 0 from J, leaving 18 bases between them. The CDR3 has 17 residues. CDR1 and CDR2 (germline): ENHRY, SYGVKD. CDR3 in amino acids: CAISLDLTVLSGNTIYF. The CDR3 nucleotides are TGTGCCATCAGCCTCGACCTGACAGTCCTCTCTGGAAACACCATATATTTT.

This clonotype was seen a few times. The chain uses TRBV20-1 and TRBJ2-7; 10 bases fit TRBD1. V gave up 1 base and J gave up 4 bases; unmatched junction bases: 7. The CDR3 length is 15 residues. From germline, CDR1 is DFQATT and CDR2 SNEGSKA (reference sequence). This CDR3 reads CSARGLGTGDYEQYF. The CDR3 nucleotides are TGCAGTGCTAGAGGCCTCGGGACAGGGGATTACGAGCAGTACTTC.

This clonotype has ten or more counts. This chain connects TRBV7-9 to TRBJ1-1; TRBD1 matches at 7 bases. The V segment lost 7 bases and the J segment 4 bases; nucleotides outside the gene matches: 3. The germline gives CDR1 SEHNR, CDR2 FQNEAQ (reference sequence). The CDR3 runs 12 residues. CDR3 DNA: TGTGCCAGCACCCCAGGGGGCACTGAAGCTTTCTTT. This sequence encodes CASTPGGTEAFF.

With regard to this clonotype: Since a much larger clone is just one base distant, this may be a read error. The chain employs TRBV2 and TRBJ1-5; D gene ambiguous. In germline, CDR1 is SNHLY, CDR2 FYNNEI. This CDR3 contains 14 residues. CDR3 in DNA: TGCGCCAGCAGCCCTGGAAGTCGCAATCAGCCCCAGCATTTT. Translation: CASSPGSRNQPQHF.

A few counts support this clonotype. A single base separates this from a much larger clone, so it may be a read error. The rearrangement uses TRBV7-9 and TRBJ2-3, with D perhaps matching TRBD1 (6 bases). The germline V gene encodes CDR1 SEHNR and CDR2 FQNEAQ (reference sequence). Trimming stripped 5 bases from V and 2 bases from J, with 11 bases between. The CDR3 has 14 amino acids. Here the CDR3 DNA reads TGTGCCAGCAGCCCCGACAGGAACACAGATACGCAGTATTTT. Translated, it gives CASSPDRNTDTQYF.

To note about this clonotype: The missing conserved phenylalanine or tryptophan at the end of this CDR3 makes a read error likely. J is TRBJ2-7 and V is TRBV10-3; no firm D call. Trimming shortened V by 10 bases and J by 0 bases, and 16 bases separated the two germline ends. The CDR3 runs 14 residues. Germline-derived CDR1 and CDR2 are ENHRY and SYGVKD. The CDR3 DNA sequence: TGTGCCAGCAGCCCGCGAAGTTACTCCTACGAGCAGTACCTC. Translating it yields CASSPRSYSYEQYL.

The chain recombines TRBV2 with TRBJ1-5; D gene ambiguous. The germline gives CDR1 SNHLY, CDR2 FYNNEI. The CDR3 contains 16 residues. The V gene lost 8 bases and the J gene lost 1 base, with 18 bases spanning the gap. CDR3 in amino acids: CASREGEGMSNQPQHF. CDR3 bases: TGTGCCAGCCGAGAGGGTGAAGGGATGAGCAATCAGCCCCAGCATTTT.

The rearrangement uses TRBV15 and TRBJ2-7; D is possibly TRBD2 (6 bases). In germline, CDR1 is LNHNV, CDR2 YYDKDF (reference sequence). The CDR3 contains 14 residues. CDR3 amino acids: CVLLCVPGGYEQYF. CDR3 DNA sequence: TGTGTCCTTTTATGTGTTCCCGGGGGTTACGAGCAGTACTTC.

This clonotype was seen at least ten times. The rearrangement uses TRBV20-1 and TRBJ2-5; D ambiguous. This CDR3 has 12 residues. V dropped 3 bases and J dropped 2 bases, with 7 bases sitting between them. Germline V CDR1 and CDR2: DFQATT, SNEGSKA (reference sequence). DNA of the CDR3: TGCAGTGCTAGTTTCGGGCAAGAGACCCAGTACTTC. It is translated as CSASFGQETQYF.

The rearrangement uses TRBV6-5 and TRBJ1-1; D is unclear. This CDR3 has 15 residues. V lost 0 bases to trimming and J lost 0 bases, with 8 bases between them. Germline V lookup: CDR1 MNHEY, CDR2 SVGAGI. This CDR3 is CASSYSYNMNTEAFF. The CDR3 nucleotides read TGTGCCAGCAGTTACTCGTACAACATGAACACTGAAGCTTTCTTT.

V is TRBV4-3 and J is TRBJ1-4; a possible D gene is TRBD1 (6 bases). The CDR3 runs to 18 residues. CDR1 and CDR2 (germline): LGHNA, YSLEER. V lost 4 bases and J lost 0, with 18 bases in between. CDR3 protein: CASSRGGTRSATNEKLFF. The CDR3 coding sequence is TGCGCCAGCAGCCGGGGCGGGACAAGGTCAGCAACTAATGAAAAACTGTTTTTT.

The rearrangement links TRBV4-1 to TRBJ1-3, with D maybe TRBD1 (6 bases). V was trimmed by 2 bases and J by 4 bases, leaving 15 bases between them. The V gene's germline CDR1 is MGHRA and CDR2 YSYEKL. This CDR3 has 16 residues. CDR3 DNA sequence: TGCGCCAGCAGCCAATATCCAGGGGCTGAGGGAAACACCATATATTTT. Translated: CASSQYPGAEGNTIYF.

This clonotype was observed many times. The V call is TRBV24-1, the J call TRBJ2-7, with D unresolved. With 6 bases removed from V and 5 bases from J, the gap between germline ends came to 7 bases. Germline V lookup: CDR1 KGHDR, CDR2 SFDVKD. The CDR3 consists of 11 residues. In DNA, the CDR3 is TGTGCCACCAGTATGGGCCACGAGCAGTACTTC. Its translation is CATSMGHEQYF.

At least ten counts were recorded for this clonotype. The chain uses TRBV14 and TRBJ1-5; tentatively, D is TRBD1 (6 bases). The CDR3 contains 18 residues. Germline V lookup: CDR1 SGHDN, CDR2 FVKESK. V gave up 1 base and J gave up 0 bases, with 16 bases separating them. This CDR3 is CASSQAASRQVSNQPQHF. The CDR3 bases are TGTGCCAGCAGCCAAGCCGCCTCTCGACAGGTTAGCAATCAGCCCCAGCATTTT.

The chain is built from TRBV19 and TRBJ1-2, with D perhaps TRBD1 (6 bases). Trimming pared 3 bases from V and 2 bases from J, leaving 10 bases between. This CDR3 spans 14 amino acids. Germline V gene data show CDR1 as LNHDA and CDR2 as SQIVND (reference sequence). The CDR3 here is CASSIFRGNYGYTF. CDR3 coding DNA: TGTGCCAGTAGTATTTTCAGGGGCAACTATGGCTACACCTTC.

This clonotype was seen more than once but under ten times. The gene calls are TRBV10-3 and TRBJ2-1; no firm D call. This CDR3 region has 12 residues. Germline values: CDR1 ENHRY, CDR2 SYGVKD. V lost 3 bases to trimming and J lost 4 bases, with 4 bases between them. The CDR3 loop reads CAISEGYNEQFF. CDR3 bases: TGTGCCATCAGTGAAGGGTACAATGAGCAGTTCTTC.

The chain joins TRBV10-3 to TRBJ2-6; D is ambiguous. The CDR3 is 16 residues long. The V and J ends lost 2 bases and 0 bases respectively, with 8 bases between them. Germline V lookup: CDR1 ENHRY, CDR2 SYGVKD. The chain's CDR3 is CAISELGSSGANVLTF. Here the CDR3 DNA reads TGTGCCATCAGTGAGCTCGGCAGCTCTGGGGCCAACGTCCTGACTTTC.